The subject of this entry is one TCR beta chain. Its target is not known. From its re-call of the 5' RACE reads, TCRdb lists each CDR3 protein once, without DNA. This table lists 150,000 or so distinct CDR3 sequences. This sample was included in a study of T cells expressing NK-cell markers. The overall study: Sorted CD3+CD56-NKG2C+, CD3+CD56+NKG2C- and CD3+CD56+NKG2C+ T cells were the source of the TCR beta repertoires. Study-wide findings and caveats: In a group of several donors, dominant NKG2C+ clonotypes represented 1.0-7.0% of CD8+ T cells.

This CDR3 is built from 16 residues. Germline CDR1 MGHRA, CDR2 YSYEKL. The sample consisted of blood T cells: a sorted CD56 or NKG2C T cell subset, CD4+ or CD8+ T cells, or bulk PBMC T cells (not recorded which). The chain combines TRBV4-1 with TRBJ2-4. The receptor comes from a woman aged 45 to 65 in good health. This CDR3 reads CASSQVVDLAKNIQYF.